The clone carrying this T cell receptor beta chain occurred many times. This entry comes from a study of neurological immune-mediated disorders. TCRdb analysed the 5' RACE reads with MiXCR anew, one entry per CDR3 protein. The sample lists tens of thousands of distinct CDR3 sequences; roughly 7.3% were seen once. CDR3 length: 17 residues. Germline CDR1 DFQATT, CDR2 SNEGSKA (reference sequence). Trimming cost V 0 bases and J 6 bases; bases outside gene matches: 9. This sequence joins TRBV20-1 and TRBJ2-3; 13 bases map to TRBD2. Material for sequencing was PBMCs. The source is a woman aged 40 to 55 in good health. The CDR3 sequence: CSARDLGLAGVTDTQYF. The CDR3 bases are TGCAGTGCTAGAGATCTCGGACTAGCGGGAGTGACGGATACGCAGTATTTT.